This TCR beta chain was captured by sequencing in a study of graft-versus-host responses after intestinal transplantation. The overall study: For approximately three years after anti-thymocyte globulin induction, all recipients took tacrolimus and steroids.

Study-wide points: Subjects displaying graft-donor T cell macrochimerism possessed elevated graft-versus-host to host-versus-graft clonal ratios inside allografts. Early post-transplant declines in HvG were associated with peak levels of circulating GvH clones. Present in recipient marrow, GvH clones included some that appeared first in ileum or blood.

As regards this clone: Its target is unknown.

The germline V gene has CDR1 LGHNT and CDR2 FRNRAP. V lost 5 bases, J lost 4 bases, and 11 bases lay in between. This CDR3 region has 13 residues. Repertoires were generated with immunoSEQ multiplex PCR, while TCRdb's copy carries only in-frame clones and drops some. The table records about 100,000 clones, approximately 84% of them present only once. This material consisted of unstimulated CD4+ T cells sorted from spleen or lymph node cells, taken before intestinal transplant. This sequence was found in a human donor who received an intestinal transplant. This rearrangement joins TRBV12-5 to TRBJ1-1; D remains unclear. The CDR3 here is CASGPGSGTEAFF. CDR3 nucleotide sequence: TGTGCTAGTGGTCCGGGGAGTGGCACTGAAGCTTTCTTT.